This is a list of T cell receptor beta chains from one sample in a study of Ad26.COV2.S vaccination and SARS-CoV-2 variants. The method was immunoSEQ multiplex PCR; TCRdb's version includes in-frame clones alone and lacks a portion of them. The sample has about half a million clones, nearly 90% seen once. Sequencing was performed on peripheral blood, taken in a trial of Ad26.COV2.S vaccine versus placebo. The receptors originated from a person between 18 and 59 years old who received the Ad26.COV2.S COVID-19 vaccine or a placebo. CDR3s include the opening cysteine and the closing phenylalanine or tryptophan. The D gene is left open where the match is weak. The size entry is marked missing in some rows and otherwise reads once, few, many or a size class.

j_gene: TRBJ2-7; d_gene: TRBD2; v_gene: TRBV6-5; abundance: few; CDR3nt: TGTGCCAGCAGTCTTCTAGCGGGCTACGAGCAGTACTTC; CDR3aa: CASSLLAGYEQYF
j_gene: TRBJ1-1; d_gene: .; v_gene: TRBV10-2; abundance: .; CDR3nt: TGCGCCAGCCGCGTAGCGGGAGTTGACACTGAAGCTTTCTTT; CDR3aa: CASRVAGVDTEAFF
j_gene: TRBJ2-7; d_gene: .; v_gene: TRBV7-2; abundance: .; CDR3nt: TGTGCCAGCAGCTTAACACAGACAGCCTACGAGCAGTACTTC; CDR3aa: CASSLTQTAYEQYF
j_gene: TRBJ2-7; d_gene: TRBD2; v_gene: TRBV18; abundance: .; CDR3nt: TGTGCCAGCTCACCGCGACTAGCGGGGGTGGACGAGCAGTACTTC; CDR3aa: CASSPRLAGVDEQYF
j_gene: TRBJ2-7; d_gene: .; v_gene: TRBV18; abundance: once; CDR3nt: TGTGCCAGCTCACCCAGCGGGCAATACGAGCAGTACTTC; CDR3aa: CASSPSGQYEQYF
j_gene: TRBJ1-1; d_gene: TRBD1; v_gene: TRBV4-2; abundance: .; CDR3nt: TGTGCCAGCAGACCACCGACAGGGGAGCACACTGAAGCTTTCTTT; CDR3aa: CASRPPTGEHTEAFF
j_gene: TRBJ1-2; d_gene: .; v_gene: TRBV9; abundance: .; CDR3nt: TGTGCCAGCGAGGGTTTCTATGGCTACACCTTC; CDR3aa: CASEGFYGYTF
j_gene: TRBJ2-7; d_gene: TRBD2; v_gene: TRBV19; abundance: .; CDR3nt: TGTGCCAGTAGTATGCAGCGGGAGCAACGCGAGCAGTACTTC; CDR3aa: CASSMQREQREQYF
j_gene: TRBJ1-2; d_gene: TRBD1; v_gene: TRBV19; abundance: .; CDR3nt: TGTGCCAGTAGTGAGACAGGGCTTAGCGGCTACACCTTC; CDR3aa: CASSETGLSGYTF
j_gene: TRBJ1-5; d_gene: .; v_gene: TRBV6-4; abundance: once; CDR3nt: TGTGCCAGCAGTGAGCGGGAAGGGTTGCCCCAGCATTTT; CDR3aa: CASSEREGLPQHF
j_gene: TRBJ2-7; d_gene: TRBD1; v_gene: TRBV6-5; abundance: .; CDR3nt: TGTGCCAGCAGTAGGGACAGATTCTACGAGCAGTACTTC; CDR3aa: CASSRDRFYEQYF
j_gene: TRBJ2-1; d_gene: TRBD2; v_gene: TRBV10-3; abundance: .; CDR3nt: TGTGCCATCAGTGAGCCACTAGCGGGGGGGCTTATTGAGCAGTTCTTC; CDR3aa: CAISEPLAGGLIEQFF
j_gene: TRBJ2-7; d_gene: .; v_gene: TRBV9; abundance: once; CDR3nt: TGTGCCAGCAGCGTAGGGACAGCGGACTACGAGCAGTACTTC; CDR3aa: CASSVGTADYEQYF
j_gene: TRBJ1-1; d_gene: TRBD1; v_gene: TRBV9; abundance: once; CDR3nt: TGTGCCAGCAGCGCCTGGGACAGGGGCACTGAAGCTTTCTTT; CDR3aa: CASSAWDRGTEAFF
j_gene: TRBJ2-3; d_gene: .; v_gene: TRBV10-3; abundance: .; CDR3nt: TGTGCCATCAGCGACCGCGAGGGGGATACGCAGTATTTT; CDR3aa: CAISDREGDTQYF
j_gene: TRBJ2-7; d_gene: TRBD2; v_gene: TRBV19; abundance: .; CDR3nt: TGTGCCAGTAGTATGGGAGGGACTAGCGGGTCCTACGAGCAGTACTTC; CDR3aa: CASSMGGTSGSYEQYF
j_gene: TRBJ2-3; d_gene: TRBD2; v_gene: TRBV30; abundance: .; CDR3nt: TGTGCCTGGAGTGTACTAGCGGGAGATACGCAGTATTTT; CDR3aa: CAWSVLAGDTQYF
j_gene: TRBJ2-1; d_gene: TRBD2; v_gene: TRBV11-3; abundance: many; CDR3nt: TGTGCCAGCAGCTTAGACGGGAGGGCCGGAAGGGATGAGCAGTTCTTC; CDR3aa: CASSLDGRAGRDEQFF
j_gene: TRBJ1-6; d_gene: .; v_gene: TRBV27; abundance: few; CDR3nt: TGTGCCAGCAGAGGAGGGAGGAATTCACCCCTCCACTTT; CDR3aa: CASRGGRNSPLHF
j_gene: TRBJ1-1; d_gene: .; v_gene: TRBV12-3/TRBV12-4; abundance: .; CDR3nt: TGTGCCAGCAAGCTGAACACTGAAGCTTTCTTT; CDR3aa: CASKLNTEAFF
j_gene: TRBJ1-2; d_gene: .; v_gene: TRBV2; abundance: .; CDR3nt: TGTGCCAGCTGGGGGCCTCGGGGCTATGGCTACACCTTC; CDR3aa: CASWGPRGYGYTF
j_gene: TRBJ2-6; d_gene: .; v_gene: TRBV10-3; abundance: .; CDR3nt: TGTGCCATCAGTGAGCAGCTCTCTGGGGCCAACGTCCTGACTTTC; CDR3aa: CAISEQLSGANVLTF
j_gene: TRBJ2-1; d_gene: .; v_gene: TRBV3-1/TRBV3-2; abundance: .; CDR3nt: TGTGCCAGCAGCCAAGAAATCCTCGGGGGAAGCTCCTACAATGAGCAGTTCTTC; CDR3aa: CASSQEILGGSSYNEQFF
j_gene: TRBJ2-2; d_gene: TRBD2; v_gene: TRBV11-2; abundance: .; CDR3nt: TGTGCCAGCAGCTTGAGGACTAGCGGGGGGCCCAGGAACACCGGGGAGCTGTTTTTT; CDR3aa: CASSLRTSGGPRNTGELFF
j_gene: TRBJ2-1; d_gene: .; v_gene: TRBV21-1; abundance: .; CDR3nt: TGTGCCAGCAGCAAAGTTTGCTCACTAGCGGGAGACAATGAGCAGTTCTTC; CDR3aa: CASSKVCSLAGDNEQFF
j_gene: TRBJ2-7; d_gene: .; v_gene: TRBV30; abundance: once; CDR3nt: TGTGCCTGGAGTGTTGACCAGGGATACGAGCAGTACTTC; CDR3aa: CAWSVDQGYEQYF
j_gene: TRBJ1-1; d_gene: .; v_gene: TRBV30; abundance: .; CDR3nt: TGTGCCTGGAGTGGAAACCTTAGACAGGCAAACACTGAAGCTTTCTTT; CDR3aa: CAWSGNLRQANTEAFF
j_gene: TRBJ2-7; d_gene: .; v_gene: TRBV28; abundance: few; CDR3nt: TGTGCCAGCCGCAGCGGAATAGCCGAGCAGTACTTC; CDR3aa: CASRSGIAEQYF
j_gene: TRBJ2-3; d_gene: .; v_gene: TRBV4-2; abundance: .; CDR3nt: TGTGCCAGCAGCCAAGATCATTTGGGGCTCCCGGGAGATACGCAGTATTTT; CDR3aa: CASSQDHLGLPGDTQYF
j_gene: TRBJ2-4; d_gene: .; v_gene: TRBV6-2/TRBV6-3; abundance: .; CDR3nt: TGTGCCAGCAGTTACGCAGGAGACAGAGCCAAAAACATTCAGTACTTC; CDR3aa: CASSYAGDRAKNIQYF
j_gene: TRBJ1-1; d_gene: TRBD1; v_gene: TRBV11-2; abundance: .; CDR3nt: TGTGCCAGCAGCTTGGGTGGACAGGCTGAAGCTTTCTTT; CDR3aa: CASSLGGQAEAFF
j_gene: TRBJ1-5; d_gene: .; v_gene: TRBV19; abundance: .; CDR3nt: TGTGCCACCAGTATGGGGGTCAATCAGCCCCAGCATTTT; CDR3aa: CATSMGVNQPQHF
j_gene: TRBJ2-7; d_gene: TRBD2; v_gene: TRBV6-2/TRBV6-3; abundance: .; CDR3nt: TGTGCCAGCAGTTCCAGACTAGCGGGAGGCCACGAGCAGTACTTC; CDR3aa: CASSSRLAGGHEQYF
j_gene: TRBJ1-1; d_gene: TRBD1; v_gene: TRBV6-5; abundance: .; CDR3nt: TGTGCCAGCAGCACGGGACAGAAGCACGCTGAAGCTTTCTTT; CDR3aa: CASSTGQKHAEAFF
j_gene: TRBJ2-7; d_gene: .; v_gene: TRBV10-3; abundance: .; CDR3nt: TGTGCCATCAGGGGCAACGCATCCTCCTACGAGCAGTACTTC; CDR3aa: CAIRGNASSYEQYF
j_gene: TRBJ1-1; d_gene: .; v_gene: TRBV27; abundance: .; CDR3nt: TGTGCCAGCAGCACCCCCACTCGGAAACCTACTGAAGCTTTCTTT; CDR3aa: CASSTPTRKPTEAFF
j_gene: TRBJ2-1; d_gene: .; v_gene: TRBV11-2; abundance: .; CDR3nt: TGTGCCAGCAGCTTAGCCCGGGCTGCTCCAGGGAATGAGCAGTTCTTC; CDR3aa: CASSLARAAPGNEQFF
j_gene: TRBJ1-4; d_gene: .; v_gene: TRBV5-5; abundance: .; CDR3nt: TGTGCCAGCAGCTTAAGAGCAACTAATGAAAAACTGTTTTTT; CDR3aa: CASSLRATNEKLFF
j_gene: TRBJ1-4; d_gene: TRBD1; v_gene: TRBV18; abundance: once; CDR3nt: TGTGCCAGCTCATCGACAGGGATTACTGAAAAACTGTTTTTT; CDR3aa: CASSSTGITEKLFF
j_gene: TRBJ2-5; d_gene: TRBD2; v_gene: TRBV5-4; abundance: .; CDR3nt: TGTGCCAGCAGCAGCGGACTAGCTGTCCCAGAGACCCAGTACTTC; CDR3aa: CASSSGLAVPETQYF
j_gene: TRBJ2-7; d_gene: .; v_gene: TRBV28; abundance: .; CDR3nt: TGTGCCAGCAGGGAGCGGTACTACGAGCAGTACTTC; CDR3aa: CASRERYYEQYF
j_gene: TRBJ1-1; d_gene: TRBD1; v_gene: TRBV29-1; abundance: .; CDR3nt: TGCAGCGCCCTCCCGGACAGGGGGCAGGAAGCTTTCTTT; CDR3aa: CSALPDRGQEAFF
j_gene: TRBJ2-3; d_gene: .; v_gene: TRBV5-4; abundance: .; CDR3nt: TGTGCCAGCAGCTTTGGGACCAACAGGGTATTCGCAGATACGCAGTATTTT; CDR3aa: CASSFGTNRVFADTQYF
j_gene: TRBJ1-1; d_gene: .; v_gene: TRBV4-1; abundance: few; CDR3nt: TGCGCCAGCAGCCAAGTACGGGGGGATTACACTGAAGCTTTCTTT; CDR3aa: CASSQVRGDYTEAFF
j_gene: TRBJ2-3; d_gene: TRBD1; v_gene: TRBV19; abundance: .; CDR3nt: TGTGCCAGTAGTCCCCAGGGGGCGGTAGGGAGAGATACGCAGTATTTT; CDR3aa: CASSPQGAVGRDTQYF
j_gene: TRBJ2-1; d_gene: TRBD1; v_gene: TRBV7-9; abundance: .; CDR3nt: TGTGCCAGCAGCCTAGGACAGGGTGCCAATGAGCAGTTCTTC; CDR3aa: CASSLGQGANEQFF
j_gene: TRBJ2-1; d_gene: TRBD2; v_gene: TRBV6-5; abundance: .; CDR3nt: TGTGCCAGCAGCCGGACTAGCGGGGACAATGAGCAGTTCTTC; CDR3aa: CASSRTSGDNEQFF
j_gene: TRBJ2-3; d_gene: TRBD1; v_gene: TRBV5-1; abundance: few; CDR3nt: TGCGCCAGCAGCTTCAGGGGGAGCGGCACCGGAGATACGCAGTATTTT; CDR3aa: CASSFRGSGTGDTQYF
j_gene: TRBJ1-5; d_gene: .; v_gene: TRBV2; abundance: .; CDR3nt: TGTGCCAGCAGTTCGCCCAGAGGGTCGCATAATCAGCCCCAGCATTTT; CDR3aa: CASSSPRGSHNQPQHF
j_gene: TRBJ2-1; d_gene: .; v_gene: TRBV7-3; abundance: .; CDR3nt: TGTGCCAGCAGCTTAGGGGCAACTGGGAATGAGCAGTTCTTC; CDR3aa: CASSLGATGNEQFF
j_gene: TRBJ1-1; d_gene: .; v_gene: TRBV6-5; abundance: once; CDR3nt: TGTGCCAGCAGCCCGGGACGGAAGAGCACTGAAGCTTTCTTT; CDR3aa: CASSPGRKSTEAFF
j_gene: TRBJ1-5; d_gene: .; v_gene: TRBV19; abundance: .; CDR3nt: TGTGCCAGTAGTAGGTCTGGGGTAGGCAATCAGCCCCAGCATTTT; CDR3aa: CASSRSGVGNQPQHF
j_gene: TRBJ2-7; d_gene: TRBD2; v_gene: TRBV13; abundance: .; CDR3nt: TGTGCCAGCAGCTCCGGGAGGGGATACGAGCAGTACTTC; CDR3aa: CASSSGRGYEQYF
j_gene: TRBJ2-5; d_gene: TRBD2; v_gene: TRBV9; abundance: .; CDR3nt: TGTGCCAGCAGCGGTAGCGGGGGGGCTGAAGAGACCCAGTACTTC; CDR3aa: CASSGSGGAEETQYF
j_gene: TRBJ1-1; d_gene: .; v_gene: TRBV13; abundance: .; CDR3nt: TGTGCCAGCAGCCAGTCCGAGTTTTTCCGGGCTTTCTTT; CDR3aa: CASSQSEFFRAFF